These T cell receptor beta chains were read from a single sample in a study of blood T cell repertoires in COVID-19. TCRdb's table, derived via immunoSEQ multiplex PCR, lists solely in-frame clones and lacks some. Of some 240,000 clones in the sample, under 90% were seen once. Sequenced input: PBMCs or T cells enriched from blood (not recorded which). The receptors were sampled from a man in his thirties or forties with acute COVID-19. Both conserved end residues are part of each CDR3. The D gene is left open where the match is weak. Not every row has a clone size; where given, it reads once, few, many or a size class.

size,J,D,V,CDR3,DNA
-,TRBJ1-4,-,TRBV19,CASSSQGNNEKLFF,TGTGCCAGTAGTTCCCAGGGGAATAATGAAAAACTGTTTTTT
once,TRBJ1-1,TRBD1,TRBV15,CATSRADRGLGAEAFF,TGTGCCACCAGCAGAGCGGACAGGGGGCTAGGGGCTGAAGCTTTCTTT
-,TRBJ1-2,TRBD1,TRBV12-3/TRBV12-4,CASRGTGIYGYTF,TGTGCCAGCAGGGGGACAGGGATCTATGGCTACACCTTC
once,TRBJ2-6,-,TRBV5-4,CASSSEALAGANVLTF,TGTGCCAGCAGCAGCGAGGCCCTCGCTGGGGCCAACGTCCTGACTTTC
-,TRBJ1-2,-,TRBV11-2,CASSLSAGRARTGYTF,TGTGCCAGCAGCTTATCAGCGGGCCGGGCTCGGACGGGCTACACCTTC
-,TRBJ1-6,-,TRBV4-1,CASSQAADRYNSPLHF,TGCGCCAGCAGCCAAGCCGCCGACAGGTATAATTCACCCCTCCACTTT
-,TRBJ1-5,TRBD1,TRBV29-1,CSVGDGQGNQPQHF,TGCAGCGTCGGTGATGGACAGGGAAATCAGCCCCAGCATTTT
-,TRBJ1-3,-,TRBV18,CASSWDGSSGNTIYF,TGTGCCAGCTCATGGGACGGGAGCTCTGGAAACACCATATATTTT
-,TRBJ2-6,-,TRBV14,CASSQHRVAGANVLTF,TGTGCCAGCAGCCAACACAGGGTGGCCGGGGCCAACGTCCTGACTTTC
-,TRBJ1-6,-,TRBV6-4,CASSSTGSSPLHF,TGTGCCAGCAGTAGCACAGGTAGTTCACCCCTCCACTTT